Shown below are 26 T cell receptor beta chains from a single sample sequenced in a study of blood T cell repertoires in COVID-19. Sequencing was performed with immunoSEQ multiplex PCR; in TCRdb, only in-frame clones are kept and a portion is missing. Among hundreds of thousands of clones listed, 88% were seen once. Source material: peripheral blood. Receptors originate from a man aged 18-30 years with active or convalescent COVID-19.

Here the CDR3 reads CASSSKTGGRTGELFF. Here the CDR3 DNA reads TGTGCCAGCAGCTCCAAGACAGGAGGCCGAACCGGGGAGCTGTTTTTT. The V gene is TRBV5-4, the J gene TRBJ2-2; D is possibly TRBD1 (6 bases). V was trimmed by 3 bases and J by 5 bases, leaving 17 bases between them. Germline CDR1 and CDR2: SGHNT and YYREEE (reference sequence). The CDR3 covers 16 residues.

Of note for this clone: The sample holds other DNA sequences that translate to the same CDR3. The chain joins TRBV5-1 to TRBJ2-3; 10 positions match TRBD1. V lost 0 bases to trimming and J lost 2 bases; unmatched junction nucleotides: 3. Germline V gene lookup returns CDR1 SGHRS and CDR2 YFSETQ. The CDR3 consists of 16 residues. CDR3 coding DNA: TGCGCCAGCAGCTTGGGACAGGGGGCCCCCACAGATACGCAGTATTTT. Protein: CASSLGQGAPTDTQYF.

The rearrangement uses TRBV27 and TRBJ1-1; D is unresolved. Germline values: CDR1 MNHEY, CDR2 SMNVEV (reference sequence). The CDR3 spans 12 residues. V dropped 8 bases and J dropped 4 bases, with 11 bases sitting between them. The CDR3 loop is CASGEAFTEAFF. The CDR3 nucleotides are TGTGCCAGCGGGGAGGCGTTCACTGAAGCTTTCTTT.

V and J are TRBV24-1 and TRBJ2-3; D possibly corresponds to TRBD1 (6 bases). The CDR3 has 14 amino acids. The V and J ends lost 6 bases and 3 bases respectively, with 12 bases between them. The germline V gene encodes CDR1 KGHDR and CDR2 SFDVKD. The CDR3 sequence is CATSNRDGTDTQYF. Here the CDR3 DNA reads TGTGCCACCAGTAACAGGGACGGAACAGATACGCAGTATTTT.

This chain links TRBV3-1 (or the pseudogene TRBV3-2) with TRBJ1-2; D remains unclear. V dropped 7 bases and J dropped 7 bases, with 19 bases sitting between them. In germline, CDR1 is LGHDT, CDR2 YNNKEL (reference sequence). The CDR3 length is 14 residues. The CDR3: CASIPSGQASGYTF. DNA for the CDR3: TGTGCCAGCATACCTTCTGGGCAGGCCAGTGGCTACACCTTC.

The genes are TRBV6-5 and TRBJ2-7, with TRBD2 identical over 8 bases. Germline trimming cut 2 bases from V and 4 bases from J; bases unmatched to any gene: 4. This CDR3 contains 14 residues. Germline CDR1 MNHEY, CDR2 SVGAGI. CDR3 sequence: CASSYREGTYEQYF. Written as DNA, the CDR3 is TGTGCCAGCAGTTACCGGGAGGGGACTTACGAGCAGTACTTC.

This sequence joins TRBV4-1 and TRBJ1-6, with 8 bases fitting TRBD1. J was trimmed by 13 bases and V by 5 bases; bases with no gene match: 10. This CDR3 is 14 amino acids long. Germline lookup yields CDR1 MGHRA and CDR2 YSYEKL. The CDR3 here is CASSTMGQAGPLHF. The DNA for the CDR3 is TGCGCCAGCAGCACAATGGGACAGGCGGGCCCCCTCCACTTT.

The chain employs TRBV7-2 and TRBJ2-7; D gene uncertain. Germline V gene lookup returns CDR1 SGHTA and CDR2 FQGNSA. CDR3 length equals 15 residues. Trimming took 1 base from V and 0 from J, leaving 10 bases between them. The CDR3 protein is CASSLGFPSSYEQYF. CDR3 DNA: TGTGCCAGCAGCTTAGGGTTCCCCAGCTCCTACGAGCAGTACTTC.

This chain links TRBV14 with TRBJ2-3; no reliable D call. This CDR3 spans 11 amino acids. Germline V gene data show CDR1 as SGHDN and CDR2 as FVKESK. V lost 3 bases and J lost 7, with 5 bases in between. The CDR3 DNA sequence: TGTGCCAGCAGCCACGGTCATACGCAGTATTTT. It encodes CASSHGHTQYF. Drawing the rest from reference TRBV14 and TRBJ2-3, the complete variable domain is EAGVTQFPSHSVIEKGQTVTLRCDPISGHDNLYWYRRVMGKEIKFLLHFVKESKQDESGMPNNRFLAERTGGTYSTLKVQPAELEDSGVYFCASSHGHTQYFGPGTRLTVL.

The chain employs TRBV9 and TRBJ2-7; 7 nucleotides line up with TRBD1. With 4 bases clipped from V and 5 bases from J, the junction kept 9 bases outside the gene matches. CDR3 length: 14 amino acids. Germline loops: CDR1 SGDLS, CDR2 YYNGEE. The CDR3 DNA is TGTGCCAGCAGCACGAACACAGGGGTCGACGAGCAGTACTTC. Its translation is CASSTNTGVDEQYF.

This chain joins TRBV6-5 and TRBJ2-7, with TRBD1 matching 10 bases. The length of the CDR3 is 13 residues. Looked up from germline, CDR1 is MNHEY and CDR2 is SVGAGI. Unmatched junction bases numbered 4, after V lost 6 bases and J lost 5 bases. Here the CDR3 DNA reads TGTGCCAGCAGGCTGACAGGGGGCCACGAGCAGTACTTC. This sequence encodes CASRLTGGHEQYF.

The chain is built from TRBV24-1 and TRBJ1-1, with TRBD1 identical over 7 bases. V dropped 9 bases and J dropped 5; count of bases not matched to a gene: 14. Germline assignment: CDR1 KGHDR and CDR2 SFDVKD. The CDR3 has 15 amino acids. The CDR3 is CATFAWTEQGTEAFF. The DNA of the CDR3 is TGTGCCACCTTCGCATGGACCGAACAGGGGACTGAAGCTTTCTTT.

The V call is TRBV7-3, the J call TRBJ1-1; a weak D match, TRBD1 (6 bases). V lost 4 bases and J 3 bases, leaving 18 bases between the germline ends. Germline V gene sequence: CDR1 SGHTA, CDR2 FQGTGA. This CDR3 region has 16 residues. CDR3 bases: TGTGCCAGCAGCTCACAGGGCCCCCAAGGGGACACTGAAGCTTTCTTT. This gives the protein CASSSQGPQGDTEAFF.

The chain links TRBV11-2 to TRBJ2-1; D call uncertain. Germline V gene data show CDR1 as SGHAT and CDR2 as FQNNGV. The CDR3 has 15 amino acids. V gave up 6 bases and J gave up 0 bases, with 12 bases separating them. The CDR3 bases are TGTGCCAGCAGTCCAGGCCAGAGCTCCTACAATGAGCAGTTCTTC. It translates to CASSPGQSSYNEQFF.

This clone came up a few times. The chain carries TRBV7-6 and TRBJ2-7, with D perhaps matching TRBD2 (6 bases). The CDR3 sequence is 17 residues long. The germline gives CDR1 SGHVS, CDR2 FNYEAQ. V lost 1 base, J lost 2 bases, and 18 bases lay in between. CDR3 in DNA: TGTGCCAGCAGCTTAGTGGTAGCGGTAGGTGTACCCTACGAGCAGTACTTC. Its translation: CASSLVVAVGVPYEQYF.

The rearrangement joins TRBV4-1 to TRBJ1-2, with D possibly matching TRBD1 (5 bases). This CDR3 is 14 amino acids long. Trimming pared 2 bases from V and 5 bases from J, leaving 12 bases between. Germline V gene sequence: CDR1 MGHRA, CDR2 YSYEKL. The DNA for the CDR3 is TGCGCCAGCAGCCAACCCCGGGACTCTTATGGCTACACCTTC. This translates into CASSQPRDSYGYTF.

The chain uses TRBV7-8 and TRBJ2-5; 11 nucleotides line up with TRBD2. Looked up from germline, CDR1 is SGHVS and CDR2 is FQNEAQ. The V segment lost 5 bases and the J segment 1 base; nucleotides outside the gene matches: 6. The CDR3 is made up of 16 amino acids. The CDR3 region has the DNA TGTGCCAGCAGCCACGGACTAGCGGGTATCCAAGAGACCCAGTACTTC. Translating it yields CASSHGLAGIQETQYF.

The J gene is TRBJ2-5, the V gene TRBV2; D is possibly TRBD1 (5 bases). The V gene lost 2 bases and the J gene lost 9 bases, with 10 bases spanning the gap. The CDR3 length is 12 residues. CDR1 is SNHLY and CDR2 is FYNNEI in the germline V gene. CDR3 sequence: CASSETTAPQYF. CDR3 coding DNA: TGTGCCAGCAGTGAAACGACAGCCCCCCAGTACTTC.

The V call is TRBV19, the J call TRBJ2-1; D gene unclear. This CDR3 spans 13 amino acids. V lost 3 bases, J lost 15 bases, and 18 bases lay in between. CDR1 is LNHDA, CDR2 SQIVND, per germline (reference sequence). This chain's CDR3 is CASSMSRSPRRFF. DNA of the CDR3: TGTGCCAGTAGTATGAGTCGGAGTCCGCGCAGGTTCTTC.

The chain is built from TRBV19 and TRBJ1-5; D is perhaps TRBD1 (5 bases). This CDR3 has 16 residues. Trimming left V 1 base short and J 3 bases short, with 13 bases between. Germline V gives CDR1 LNHDA, CDR2 SQIVND (reference sequence). The CDR3 protein is CASSIVAGDVNQPQHF. Written as DNA, the CDR3 is TGTGCCAGTAGTATAGTAGCGGGGGACGTCAATCAGCCCCAGCATTTT.

This clone was recorded once. J is TRBJ1-2 and V is TRBV6-5, with no clear D. The V end lost 2 bases, the J end lost 0 bases, and 7 bases lay between the germline ends. CDR1 and CDR2 (germline): MNHEY, SVGAGI. CDR3 length: 14 amino acids. CDR3 in DNA: TGTGCCAGCAGTTACCATTCAGCTAACTATGGCTACACCTTC. Translating gives CASSYHSANYGYTF.

The chain recombines TRBV7-7 with TRBJ2-2; the match to TRBD2 covers 13 bases. The CDR3 length is 16 residues. Germline V gene lookup returns CDR1 SSHAT and CDR2 FNYEAQ (reference sequence). J gave up 7 bases and V 4 bases, and 6 bases lay outside the gene matches. CDR3 DNA sequence: TGTGCCAGCAGCTACACTAGCGGGGGGGTCAGCGGGGAGCTGTTTTTT. As protein: CASSYTSGGVSGELFF.

This clone was observed a handful of times. This rearrangement joins TRBV6-6 to TRBJ1-5, with 9 bases identical to TRBD1. Germline V lookup: CDR1 MNHNY, CDR2 SVGAGI (reference sequence). This CDR3 region has 14 residues. The ends lost 5 bases at V and 6 bases at J; junction bases unmatched: 5. CDR3 loop: CASSGTGKGQPQHF. The CDR3 nucleotides read TGTGCCAGCAGTGGGACAGGGAAGGGTCAGCCCCAGCATTTT.

V is TRBV18 and J is TRBJ2-5; TRBD1 aligns across 8 bases. The V gene's germline CDR1 is KGHSH and CDR2 LQKENI. V lost 3 bases, J lost 3 bases, and 3 bases stayed unmatched. CDR3 length: 14 amino acids. This CDR3 reads CASSPGTGEETQYF. In DNA form, the CDR3 reads TGTGCCAGCTCACCCGGGACAGGAGAAGAGACCCAGTACTTC.

This sequence joins TRBV5-5 and TRBJ2-7; TRBD1 matches 7 bases. J gave up 3 bases and V 5 bases, and 8 bases lay outside the gene matches. The CDR3 has 14 residues. Germline CDR1 SGHKS, CDR2 YYEKEE (reference sequence). CDR3 sequence: CASRSPGQSYEQYF. Written as DNA, the CDR3 is TGTGCCAGCAGATCACCGGGACAGAGCTACGAGCAGTACTTC.

The chain joins TRBV14 to TRBJ2-1; possible D gene TRBD1, 6 bases. This CDR3 has 16 amino acids. V gave up 0 bases and J gave up 2 bases, with 11 bases separating them. In germline, CDR1 is SGHDN, CDR2 FVKESK. The CDR3 region has the DNA TGTGCCAGCAGCCAAGAGGGGGCGTCGGCCTACAATGAGCAGTTCTTC. Its translation: CASSQEGASAYNEQFF.